The next 24 T cell receptor beta chains were all read from a single sample in a study of CD8+ T cells in alopecia areata. Treatment reported: oral pan-JAK inhibitor, 5-10 mg twice daily. Extracted from the samples, RNA was reverse transcribed into cDNA to serve as the sequencing template. The data were produced by immunoSEQ multiplex PCR, yet TCRdb's version contains in-frame clones alone and is incomplete. Counted here are some 190,000 clones, approximately 67% occurring once; the ten biggest clones make up over 1%. The starting material was CD4+ T cells sorted from blood, obtained at approximately week 42, from a patient treated with tofacitinib. The receptors shown here come from a human donor with alopecia areata.

V gene TRBV25-1 combines with J gene TRBJ2-2, with 10 bases matching TRBD1. Unmatched junction bases numbered 2, after V lost 4 bases and J lost 3 bases. Germline CDR1 is MGHDK and CDR2 is SYGVNS. The CDR3 covers 15 residues. This CDR3 reads CASSGGQGDTGELFF. In DNA, the CDR3 is TGTGCCAGCAGTGGCGGACAGGGGGACACCGGGGAGCTGTTTTTT.

In its sample, this clone was seen a few times. The chain combines TRBV18 with TRBJ2-3; possibly TRBD1 for D (6 bases). Trimming cost V 5 bases and J 5 bases, with 26 bases left between them. Germline CDR1 reads KGHSH; CDR2 reads LQKENI. The CDR3 is 18 residues long. This CDR3 is CASSGYLPRQAQRDTQYF. The CDR3 DNA follows: TGTGCCAGCTCAGGCTACCTACCCCGACAGGCGCAAAGAGATACGCAGTATTTT.

The chain recombines TRBV30 with TRBJ1-5; 7 bases are a match to TRBD1. V dropped 3 bases and J dropped 5; count of bases not matched to a gene: 4. Germline V gene data show CDR1 as GTSNPN and CDR2 as SVGIG (reference sequence). The CDR3 runs 13 residues. The CDR3 sequence is CAWSGGTDQPQHF. The DNA for the CDR3 is TGTGCCTGGAGCGGAGGGACAGATCAGCCCCAGCATTTT. The variable domain in full, completed from reference TRBV30 and TRBJ1-5, reads SQTIHQWPATLVQPVGSPLSLECTVEGTSNPNLYWYRQAAGRGLQLLFYSVGIGQISSEVPQNLSASRPQDRQFILSSKKLLLSDSGFYLCAWSGGTDQPQHFGDGTRLSIL.

The chain recombines TRBV18 with TRBJ1-5; D not certain. Trimming removed 6 bases at V and 11 bases at J, with 14 bases between. The V gene's germline CDR1 is KGHSH and CDR2 LQKENI. CDR3 length: 12 residues. In DNA, the CDR3 is TGTGCCAGCTCTCCCGACGGGATAGCCCAGCATTTT. Protein sequence: CASSPDGIAQHF.

The chain has TRBV4-3 and TRBJ1-2; 10 positions agree with TRBD1. Germline CDR1 and CDR2: LGHNA and YSLEER. There are 15 residues in the CDR3. The V segment lost 0 bases and the J segment 7 bases; nucleotides outside the gene matches: 5. The chain's CDR3 is CASSQDLTGGAGYTF. CDR3 sequence (DNA): TGCGCCAGCAGCCAAGATTTGACAGGGGGCGCTGGCTACACCTTC.

This clone was seen a single time. The chain recombines TRBV12-5 with TRBJ2-2; no firm D call. V shed 5 bases and J shed 1 base, with 2 bases lying between them. The CDR3 has 12 residues. CDR1 and CDR2 from the germline V gene are LGHNT and FRNRAP. In DNA, the CDR3 is TGTGCTAGTGGTCAGAACACCGGGGAGCTGTTTTTT. Protein product: CASGQNTGELFF. Using reference TRBV12-5 and TRBJ2-2 for the parts outside the CDR3, the full variable domain is DARVTQTPRHKVTEMGQEVTMRCQPILGHNTVFWYRQTMMQGLELLAYFRNRAPLDDSGMPKDRFSAEMPDATLATLKIQPSEPRDSAVYFCASGQNTGELFFGEGSRLTVL.

CDR3 sequence reads: CASSELGNEQFF. The CDR3 DNA follows: TGTGCCAGCAGTGAATTGGGCAATGAGCAGTTCTTC. The gene calls are TRBV25-1 and TRBJ2-1; D unclear. Germline assignment: CDR1 MGHDK and CDR2 SYGVNS. V lost 1 base, J lost 6 bases, and 4 bases lay in between. There are 12 residues in the CDR3.

The chain links TRBV2 to TRBJ1-6; D perhaps matches TRBD1 (5 bases). CDR1 is SNHLY, CDR2 FYNNEI, per germline. V was shortened by 0 bases and J by 8 bases, with 8 bases between the two germline ends. This CDR3 is built from 14 residues. DNA of the CDR3: TGTGCCAGCAGTGAAGCGTGGACACATTCACCCCTCCACTTT. This encodes CASSEAWTHSPLHF.

The rearrangement joins TRBV9 to TRBJ1-1; perhaps TRBD1 as D (5 bases). Trimming shortened V by 4 bases and J by 7 bases, and 8 bases separated the two germline ends. CDR3 length equals 11 residues. Germline lookup yields CDR1 SGDLS and CDR2 YYNGEE. The CDR3 DNA reads as TGTGCCAGCAGCTCCGACAGTGAAGCTTTCTTT. Translated: CASSSDSEAFF.

This chain connects TRBV9 to TRBJ1-6; D unresolved. The germline V gene encodes CDR1 SGDLS and CDR2 YYNGEE. Trimming shortened V by 0 bases and J by 6 bases, and 7 bases separated the two germline ends. This CDR3 comprises 14 residues. The CDR3 DNA reads as TGTGCCAGCAGCGTAGAACCGACTAATTCACCCCTCCACTTT. This gives the protein CASSVEPTNSPLHF. The entire variable domain, with the rest obtained from reference TRBV9 and TRBJ1-6, is as follows: DSGVTQTPKHLITATGQRVTLRCSPRSGDLSVYWYQQSLDQGLQFLIQYYNGEERAKGNILERFSAQQFPDLHSELNLSSLELGDSALYFCASSVEPTNSPLHFGNGTRLTVT.

The genes are TRBV30 and TRBJ1-1; 7 positions match TRBD1. The CDR3 contains 13 residues. The J segment lost 0 bases and the V segment lost 6 bases, leaving 4 bases of the junction unmatched. The germline gives CDR1 GTSNPN, CDR2 SVGIG (reference sequence). This CDR3 reads CACQGQMNTEAFF. The CDR3 DNA reads as TGTGCCTGCCAGGGACAGATGAACACTGAAGCTTTCTTT.

V usage is TRBV29-1 and J usage is TRBJ1-1; no definite D call. The CDR3 contains 10 residues. Germline values: CDR1 SQVTM, CDR2 ANQGSEA. Trimming left V 5 bases short and J 10 bases short, with 11 bases between. CDR3 amino acids: CSVSVGVAFF. CDR3 coding DNA: TGCAGCGTTTCTGTGGGAGTAGCTTTCTTT.

The chain links TRBV13 to TRBJ2-7; D perhaps matches TRBD1 (6 bases). CDR3 size: 14 residues. Looked up from germline, CDR1 is PRHDT and CDR2 is FYEKMQ (reference sequence). The V gene lost 0 bases and the J gene lost 5 bases, with 11 bases spanning the gap. The DNA of the CDR3 is TGTGCCAGCAGCTTAGGGGGGGCCGACAACGAGCAGTACTTC. Translating gives CASSLGGADNEQYF.

The chain recombines TRBV7-2 with TRBJ1-2, with a possible D match to TRBD1 (5 bases). V shed 5 bases and J shed 1 base, with 14 bases lying between them. This CDR3 spans 15 amino acids. Germline V gene sequence: CDR1 SGHTA, CDR2 FQGNSA. The CDR3 reads CASSQTTGVNYGYTF. The CDR3 nucleotides are TGTGCCAGCAGCCAAACTACAGGCGTTAACTATGGCTACACCTTC.

The genes are TRBV4-3 and TRBJ1-2, with TRBD1 matching 7 bases. Germline assignment: CDR1 LGHNA and CDR2 YSLEER. V lost 0 bases, J lost 8 bases, and 15 bases stayed unmatched. The CDR3 sequence is 17 residues long. Written as DNA, the CDR3 is TGCGCCAGCAGCCAAGATTTCGTTACAGGGGCCTTGGGCGGCTACACCTTC. Its translation: CASSQDFVTGALGGYTF.

The V and J genes are TRBV30 and TRBJ2-1; 8 nucleotides agree with TRBD2. V was clipped by 8 bases and J by 5 bases; unmatched bases: 14. The CDR3 covers 15 residues. CDR1 and CDR2 from the germline V gene are GTSNPN and SVGIG (reference sequence). CDR3 sequence: CAGKWAGGNHNEQFF. The CDR3 bases are TGTGCCGGAAAGTGGGCGGGGGGCAACCACAATGAGCAGTTCTTC.

This clone was found once. The chain couples TRBV5-1 to TRBJ2-5; D may be TRBD1 or TRBD2 (5 bases each). Trimming cost V 2 bases and J 4 bases, with 12 bases left between them. The CDR3 consists of 14 residues. Germline V gene sequence: CDR1 SGHRS, CDR2 YFSETQ. The DNA of the CDR3 is TGCGCCAGCAGCTTAAGAGGGGTAGGAGAGACCCAGTACTTC. It codes for CASSLRGVGETQYF.

This clone was seen more than once but under ten times. The rearrangement uses TRBV29-1 and TRBJ2-7; D might be TRBD1 or TRBD2, each matching 5 bases. Deletions cut 3 bases from V and 4 bases from J, with 13 bases between. CDR1 SQVTM and CDR2 ANQGSEA come from the germline V gene. The CDR3 is made up of 13 amino acids. The CDR3 protein is CSVDDGARYEQYF. CDR3 bases: TGCAGCGTTGACGACGGGGCCCGGTACGAGCAGTACTTC.

The chain has TRBV2 and TRBJ1-4, with D maybe TRBD1 (5 bases). This CDR3 contains 14 residues. Trimming took 10 bases from V and 8 from J, leaving 20 bases between them. Germline V lookup: CDR1 SNHLY, CDR2 FYNNEI. CDR3 nucleotide sequence: TGTGCCACAAGGGAGGGGTCGAATCGAGAAAAACTGTTTTTT. Residues: CATREGSNREKLFF.

This chain connects TRBV29-1 to TRBJ1-1; 12 bases fit TRBD1. Germline lookup yields CDR1 SQVTM and CDR2 ANQGSEA. The CDR3 loop spans 13 amino acids. With V trimmed by 6 bases and J by 7 bases, 6 bases remained unmatched. The CDR3 region is CSVGTGGENEAFF. For the CDR3, the DNA is TGCAGCGTGGGGACAGGGGGCGAGAATGAAGCTTTCTTT.

In DNA, the CDR3 is TGTGCCAGCAGCTTAGACGGGGGCGGAAATCAGCCCCAGCATTTT. Residues: CASSLDGGGNQPQHF. The chain couples TRBV7-2 to TRBJ1-5; tentative D call: TRBD1 (6 bases). The CDR3 has 15 amino acids. CDR1 is SGHTA, CDR2 FQGNSA, per germline. The V end lost 1 base, the J end lost 4 bases, and 11 bases lay between the germline ends.

This clone was detected a few times. V gene TRBV25-1 combines with J gene TRBJ2-7; 7 bases fit TRBD1. The V gene end was trimmed by 2 bases and the J gene end by 3 bases; junction bases not matched to a gene: 1. Germline V lookup: CDR1 MGHDK, CDR2 SYGVNS. The CDR3 extends over 13 amino acids. The CDR3 region is CASSERQGYEQYF. The CDR3 DNA is TGTGCCAGCAGTGAACGACAGGGCTACGAGCAGTACTTC.

The chain carries TRBV19 and TRBJ1-2, with 8 bases matching TRBD1. After removal of 3 bases from V and 3 bases from J, the junction contained 0 bases not matched to a gene. The CDR3 sequence is 13 residues long. Germline CDR1 LNHDA, CDR2 SQIVND (reference sequence). CDR3 sequence reads: CASSMTGDYGYTF. CDR3 in DNA: TGTGCCAGTAGTATGACAGGGGACTATGGCTACACCTTC.

The chain recombines TRBV5-4 with TRBJ1-5; 7 bases match TRBD1. The CDR3 loop spans 14 amino acids. Germline assignment: CDR1 SGHNT and CDR2 YYREEE (reference sequence). V gave up 4 bases and J gave up 5 bases; unmatched junction bases: 6. CDR3 nucleotide sequence: TGTGCCAGCAGCGAAGGGACAGCGGATCAGCCCCAGCATTTT. It is translated as CASSEGTADQPQHF.